The entry below describes one T cell receptor (beta chain). The antigen is unknown. Germline assignment: CDR1 SGDLS and CDR2 YYNGEE. This CDR3 has 16 amino acids. The trim removed 0 bases at V and 0 bases at J, leaving 2 bases unmatched. Each patient experienced a relapse that followed autologous stem cell transplantation, and brentuximab vedotin exposure varied. The data were obtained in a study of PD-1 blockade in classical Hodgkin lymphoma. Points from the study as a whole: Differences between repertoires have undefined causes, possibly disease activity or prior therapy. Newly diagnosed patients had baseline TCR diversity that was reportedly lower than that of healthy donors. Whereas CD4+ TCR diversity had risen significantly by C4D1, CD8+ TCR diversity had not. Diversity similar to that of newly diagnosed patients was seen at baseline in complete responders.

Generated by immunoSEQ multiplex PCR, the TCRdb table keeps only in-frame clones and is missing some. The repertoire holds roughly 90,000 clones, with roughly 79% as singletons. The sample consisted of peripheral blood mononuclear cells (PBMCs), taken before the second cycle of nivolumab. The chain joins TRBV9 to TRBJ1-5, with 8 bases lining up with TRBD1. This TCR was recovered from a human donor with classical Hodgkin lymphoma. CDR3 loop: CASSVGGTGSNQPQHF. The CDR3 nucleotides read TGTGCCAGCAGCGTAGGTGGGACAGGTAGCAATCAGCCCCAGCATTTT.